A single sample is the source of the 17 T cell receptor beta chains below, sequenced in a study of cytomegalovirus exposure and HLA in healthy donors. The protocol was immunoSEQ multiplex PCR, while the TCRdb copy is restricted to in-frame clones and leaves out a portion. The data show 50,000 to 80,000 clones, 95% seen once. Specimen: PBMCs. Source of these receptors: a woman under 30 in good health and CMV-seropositive.

The CDR3 here is CASSVARGTSSYNEQFF. The CDR3 DNA reads TGTGCCAGCAGCGTAGCTCGGGGGACGAGCTCCTACAATGAGCAGTTCTTC. This sequence joins TRBV9 and TRBJ2-1; the D gene is possibly TRBD2 (6 bases). CDR1 SGDLS and CDR2 YYNGEE come from the germline V gene. The CDR3 extends over 17 amino acids. V was pared by 0 bases and J by 0 bases, with 13 bases between.

This sequence joins TRBV5-1 and TRBJ2-3; 9 bases map to TRBD1. Per germline, CDR1 SGHRS and CDR2 YFSETQ. The CDR3 is 16 amino acids. The V and J ends lost 4 bases and 1 base, in that order; junction bases with no gene match: 7. CDR3 bases: TGCGCCAGCAGCCCGTACCGGGACAGGGGCACAGATACGCAGTATTTT. Translating gives CASSPYRDRGTDTQYF.

The chain employs TRBV6-6 and TRBJ1-2, with TRBD1 matching 8 bases. Germline assignment: CDR1 MNHNY and CDR2 SVGAGI (reference sequence). Losses at the gene ends were 4 bases for V and 4 bases for J; bases not matched to a gene: 11. The length of the CDR3 is 16 residues. CDR3 loop: CASSSPSRTGGYGYTF. The CDR3 DNA reads as TGTGCCAGCAGTTCCCCGAGCAGAACAGGGGGCTATGGCTACACCTTC.

V is TRBV6-5 and J is TRBJ2-2; tentatively, D is TRBD2 (6 bases). Germline CDR1 reads MNHEY; CDR2 reads SVGAGI. CDR3 length: 12 amino acids. Trimming took off 7 bases at V and 7 bases at J, with 10 bases between the two ends. DNA for the CDR3: TGTGCCAGCAAAAACGGGGGCGGGGAGCTGTTTTTT. It translates to CASKNGGGELFF.

The gene calls are TRBV27 and TRBJ1-2; 9 nucleotides align to TRBD1. This CDR3 contains 16 residues. The germline gives CDR1 MNHEY, CDR2 SMNVEV (reference sequence). The junction had 14 bases not matched to a gene; V was cut back by 6 bases and J by 6 bases. CDR3 in DNA: TGTGCCAGCAGAGGACTCGGGACAGGGACGTTCGATGGCTACACCTTC. This translates into CASRGLGTGTFDGYTF.

This chain connects TRBV10-3 to TRBJ2-5; 14 bases match TRBD2. The CDR3 is made up of 15 amino acids. The trim removed 8 bases at V and 5 bases at J, leaving 7 bases unmatched. CDR1 is ENHRY and CDR2 is SYGVKD in the germline V gene. DNA of the CDR3: TGTGCCATCGGAGGGACTAGCGGGGGCCGCGAGACCCAGTACTTC. This gives the protein CAIGGTSGGRETQYF.

This chain uses TRBV5-6 with TRBJ1-1; TRBD1 matches at 8 bases. This CDR3 has 14 amino acids. J gave up 1 base and V 3 bases, and 2 bases lay outside the gene matches. Looked up from germline, CDR1 is SGHDT and CDR2 is YYEEEE. The CDR3 protein is CASSWGTGNTEAFF. For the CDR3, the DNA is TGTGCCAGCAGCTGGGGGACAGGGAACACTGAAGCTTTCTTT.

The genes are TRBV4-1 and TRBJ2-3, with TRBD1 matching over 8 bases. The germline V gene has CDR1 MGHRA and CDR2 YSYEKL. The ends lost 4 bases at V and 3 bases at J; junction bases unmatched: 9. This CDR3 is built from 16 residues. The CDR3 DNA sequence: TGCGCCAGCAGCCGAGGACAGGGTCTAGGGACAGATACGCAGTATTTT. Protein product: CASSRGQGLGTDTQYF.

The chain joins TRBV5-4 to TRBJ2-1, with a weak D call TRBD2 (6 bases). Germline V lookup: CDR1 SGHNT, CDR2 YYREEE (reference sequence). V was trimmed by 4 bases and J by 7 bases, leaving 9 bases between them. This CDR3 is 12 amino acids long. The CDR3 loop reads CASSNRGNEQFF. The CDR3 region has the DNA TGTGCCAGCAGCAACCGGGGGAATGAGCAGTTCTTC.

The chain has TRBV27 and TRBJ1-3; D remains unclear. The V gene's germline CDR1 is MNHEY and CDR2 SMNVEV (reference sequence). The CDR3 is 15 amino acids. Trimming removed 7 bases at V and 0 bases at J, with 13 bases between. The CDR3 sequence is CASKAGANSGNTIYF. The CDR3 DNA sequence: TGTGCCAGCAAGGCGGGCGCCAACTCTGGAAACACCATATATTTT.

This chain uses TRBV2 with TRBJ2-5, with TRBD2 matching 10 bases. Germline V CDR1 and CDR2: SNHLY, FYNNEI. This CDR3 spans 14 amino acids. V shed 7 bases, J shed 5 bases, and the junction held 7 bases outside the gene matches. The CDR3 sequence is CASTRAGGRETQYF. The CDR3 DNA reads TGTGCCAGCACTAGAGCGGGGGGGAGGGAGACCCAGTACTTC.

CDR3 DNA sequence: TGTGCCAGCAGCCCAATGACAGGGCTGACTAAAGAGACCCAGTACTTC. Translated, it gives CASSPMTGLTKETQYF. This sequence joins TRBV5-6 and TRBJ2-5; TRBD1 matches at 7 bases. Germline CDR1 SGHDT, CDR2 YYEEEE. V lost 4 bases and J lost 3; bases outside the gene matches: 12. CDR3 length: 16 amino acids. Full variable domain (remainder filled in from reference TRBV5-6 and TRBJ2-5): DAGVTQSPTHLIKTRGQQVTLRCSPKSGHDTVSWYQQALGQGPQFIFQYYEEEERQRGNFPDRFSGHQFPNYSSELNVNALLLGDSALYLCASSPMTGLTKETQYFGPGTRLLVL.

The V and J genes are TRBV30 and TRBJ2-2; TRBD1 matches 7 bases. With V trimmed by 5 bases and J by 3 bases, 12 bases remained unmatched. The CDR3 has 16 amino acids. The germline CDR1 and CDR2 sequences are GTSNPN and SVGIG (reference sequence). Here the CDR3 reads CAWRDKGAGDTGELFF. CDR3 sequence (DNA): TGTGCCTGGCGTGACAAGGGGGCCGGGGACACCGGGGAGCTGTTTTTT.

The chain recombines TRBV19 with TRBJ1-2; possible D gene TRBD1, 6 bases. This CDR3 contains 10 residues. The germline V gene encodes CDR1 LNHDA and CDR2 SQIVND (reference sequence). V lost 7 bases, J lost 6 bases, and 6 bases lay in between. The CDR3: CASKGDGYTF. In nucleotides, the CDR3 is TGTGCCAGTAAGGGGGATGGCTACACCTTC.

The chain links TRBV18 to TRBJ2-4; tentative D call: TRBD2 (5 bases). V was clipped by 3 bases and J by 14 bases, with 5 bases between them. The CDR3 extends over 9 amino acids. The germline V gene has CDR1 KGHSH and CDR2 LQKENI. CDR3: CASSPREYF. DNA for the CDR3: TGTGCCAGCTCACCGAGGGAGTACTTC.

This clone was recorded once. CDR3 coding DNA: TGTGCCAGCAGCTCAGGACTAGCGGGGGGGAATCTGGCCAAAAACATTCAGTACTTC. This sequence encodes CASSSGLAGGNLAKNIQYF. This chain uses TRBV7-6 with TRBJ2-4; TRBD2 aligns across 15 bases. Germline V gene lookup returns CDR1 SGHVS and CDR2 FNYEAQ. The CDR3 has 19 amino acids. Unmatched junction bases numbered 8, after V lost 4 bases and J lost 1 base.

The chain carries TRBV9 and TRBJ1-2, with a weak D call TRBD1 (6 bases). This CDR3 is 15 amino acids long. Germline V lookup: CDR1 SGDLS, CDR2 YYNGEE. V lost 4 bases and J 4 bases, leaving 17 bases between the germline ends. The CDR3 nucleotides are TGTGCCAGCAGCCTCCTGGGGGCAGAACCCTATGGCTACACCTTC. Amino acid sequence: CASSLLGAEPYGYTF.